The next 15 T cell receptor beta chains were all read from a single sample in a study of tumor-infiltrating lymphocytes in primary liver carcinoma. The template, roughly 0.45 ug total RNA, yielded TCR beta cDNA made with a constant-region primer. Researchers made the TCR beta libraries by running three nested multiplex PCR rounds with slightly modified ARM-PCR. With TRBV1-TRBV30 forward primers and a C-beta reverse primer, the first two PCR rounds were run for around 11 cycles each. From the multiplex PCR reads, TCRdb called clonotypes with MiXCR, one entry per CDR3 protein. The sample lists 100,000 or so distinct CDR3 sequences, 69% occurring once. Co-extraction yielded RNA and DNA from approximately 20-30 mg of unsorted bulk tissue. The source material was liver tumor tissue from sampling region 5. Subset: tumor region T5, tumor centre. These TCRs come from a woman aged 55-69 years with primary liver carcinoma and hepatitis B virus infection.

Comments on this clonotype: It may be a read error: a sequence one base away is much more abundant. CDR3 nucleotide sequence: TGTGCCTGGAGTGCCTTCATAGGTGAGCAGTTCTTC. Residues: CAWSAFIGEQFF. This chain joins TRBV30 and TRBJ2-1, with no clear D. V lost 1 base and J lost 9, with 10 bases in between. Germline assignment: CDR1 GTSNPN and CDR2 SVGIG (reference sequence). This CDR3 spans 12 amino acids.

With respect to this clonotype: Since no conserved phenylalanine or tryptophan closes the CDR3, a read error is the likely cause. The rearrangement uses TRBV11-3 and TRBJ2-1, with a possible D match to TRBD2 (6 bases). Germline CDR1 is SGHNT and CDR2 is YENEEA. V was shortened by 5 bases and J by 8 bases, with 16 bases between the two germline ends. The length of the CDR3 is 14 residues. CDR3 region: CASSRGLSGDEQFI. CDR3 nucleotides: TGTGCCAGCAGCCGTGGACTATCGGGGGATGAGCAGTTCATC.

As to this clonotype: This may stem from a read error, because a much larger clone lies one nucleotide away. The chain combines TRBV30 with TRBJ2-7; D unclear. CDR3 length: 14 residues. CDR1 is GTSNPN, CDR2 SVGIG, per germline (reference sequence). CDR3 nucleotides: TGTGCCTGGAGTACACGTCTTGGACGGTACGAGCAGTGCTTC. Amino acid sequence: CAWSTRLGRYEQCF.

In its sample, this clonotype was seen a few times. The chain employs TRBV7-9 and TRBJ2-3; TRBD2 aligns across 8 bases. CDR1 is SEHNR, CDR2 FQNEAQ, per germline (reference sequence). The V segment lost 8 bases and the J segment 5 bases; nucleotides outside the gene matches: 9. The CDR3 consists of 14 residues. The CDR3: CASLTSGPGDTQYF. The CDR3 DNA reads TGTGCCAGCCTTACTAGCGGCCCAGGAGATACGCAGTATTTT.

Comment on this clonotype: No conserved phenylalanine or tryptophan ends this CDR3, so it is likely a read error. The chain has TRBV6-6 and TRBJ2-3, with TRBD2 matching over 9 bases. Germline lookup yields CDR1 MNHNY and CDR2 SVGAGI (reference sequence). This CDR3 is built from 16 residues. In DNA form, the CDR3 reads TGTACCAGCTGGGGCCGACTAGCGGAGACCACAGATACGCAGTATTTG. Translated, it gives CTSWGRLAETTDTQYL.

A remark on this clonotype: One end of the junction does not line up with germline, which may come from a read error. The V call is TRBV7-9, the J call TRBJ2-1; TRBD1 or TRBD2 may be the D gene (5 bases each). Germline values: CDR1 SEHNR, CDR2 FQNEAQ (reference sequence). The CDR3 consists of 14 residues. The CDR3 here is CASSLRGEYNVQFF. In DNA, the CDR3 is TGTGCCAGCAGCTTGAGGGGAGAGTACAATGTGCAGTTCTTC.

A remark on this clonotype: A single base separates this from a much larger clone, so it may be a read error. This rearrangement joins TRBV28 to TRBJ1-5; tentative D call: TRBD1 (6 bases). Germline V gene lookup returns CDR1 MDHEN and CDR2 SYDVKM. The CDR3 spans 16 residues. Deletions cut 8 bases from V and 1 base from J, with 18 bases between. The CDR3 coding sequence is TGTGCCAGCGAACGCTCGCGGGGGGCAAGCAATCAGCCCCAGCATTTT. It codes for CASERSRGASNQPQHF.

On this clonotype: The CDR3 end shows no conserved phenylalanine or tryptophan, and so a read error is likely. V is TRBV11-3 and J is TRBJ2-1, with TRBD2 as a possible D gene (7 bases). Germline V lookup: CDR1 SGHNT, CDR2 YENEEA. The CDR3 length is 17 residues. The DNA for the CDR3 is TGTGCCAACAGCTCCCGGGGGGCGCGGACCATGGACAATGAGCAGTTCCTC. Protein sequence: CANSSRGARTMDNEQFL.

At least ten counts were recorded for this clonotype. V gene TRBV28 combines with J gene TRBJ1-1; TRBD1 is a possible D gene (5 bases). The CDR3 spans 12 residues. CDR1 is MDHEN, CDR2 SYDVKM, per germline. V lost 5 bases to trimming and J lost 11 bases, with 15 bases between them. The CDR3 DNA reads TGTGCCAGCAGTCTAGCGGGGGTACGGGCTTTCTTT. Its translation is CASSLAGVRAFF.

Comments on this clonotype: A much larger clone lies one base from this, so it may be a read error. The chain carries TRBV5-4 and TRBJ2-1; 11 nucleotides align to TRBD2. The CDR3 runs 15 residues. Germline assignment: CDR1 SGHNT and CDR2 YYREEE (reference sequence). CDR3 protein: CTSRPGTSGNNEQFF. CDR3 sequence (DNA): TGTACCAGCAGGCCCGGGACTAGCGGTAACAATGAGCAGTTCTTC.

Turning to this clonotype: Here the CDR3 omits its conserved ending phenylalanine or tryptophan, so a read error is the likely source. The chain links TRBV12-3 or TRBV12-4 to TRBJ2-1; possible D gene TRBD1, 6 bases. The CDR3 contains 13 residues. Deletions cut 7 bases from V and 9 bases from J, with 16 bases between. CDR3: CASNSGVHSEQFI. The CDR3, as DNA: TGTGCCAGCAATTCAGGGGTTCACAGTGAGCAGTTCATC.

This clonotype was picked up one time. Since the CDR3 does not end with the conserved phenylalanine or tryptophan, this likely comes from a read error. The rearrangement uses TRBV11-2 and TRBJ2-7; no reliable D call. The germline V gene has CDR1 SGHAT and CDR2 FQNNGV. There are 12 residues in the CDR3. Trimming left V 6 bases short and J 3 bases short, with 9 bases between. In DNA, the CDR3 is TGTGCCAGCAGTCACGGTAGCTACGAGCAGTACTTA. This encodes CASSHGSYEQYL.

Worth noting for this clonotype: A read error may explain this, as a much larger clone is one base away. The chain uses TRBV6-2 or TRBV6-3 and TRBJ2-1; 10 bases agree with TRBD2. CDR1 is MNHEY and CDR2 is SVGEGT in the germline V gene. CDR3 size: 16 residues. The CDR3 protein is CASGYPGLATKNEQFF. The CDR3 DNA reads TGTGCCAGCGGTTACCCGGGACTAGCGACTAAAAATGAGCAGTTCTTC.

The chain combines TRBV11-2 with TRBJ2-7; TRBD2 matches 14 bases. With 5 bases clipped from V and 6 bases from J, the junction kept 12 bases outside the gene matches. CDR3 length equals 17 residues. Germline V gene sequence: CDR1 SGHAT, CDR2 FQNNGV. The CDR3 DNA reads as TGTGCCAGCAGCAGGAGACTAGCGGGAGGGCCAGGGGGCGAGCAGTACTTC. Translation gives CASSRRLAGGPGGEQYF.

This clonotype was recorded once. A junction boundary mismatches the germline segment, possibly from a read error. The V gene is TRBV11-2, the J gene TRBJ2-1; D perhaps matches TRBD2 (5 bases). There are 14 residues in the CDR3. The germline gives CDR1 SGHAT, CDR2 FQNNGV. The CDR3: CASGLALNHNEQFF. Here the CDR3 DNA reads TGCGCCAGCGGCTTAGCCCTTAACCACAATGAGCAGTTCTTC. Together with reference TRBV11-2 and TRBJ2-1, the CDR3 gives the full variable domain: EAGVAQSPRYKIIEKRQSVAFWCNPISGHATLYWYQQILGQGPKLLIQFQNNGVVDDSQLPKDRFSAERLKGVDSTLKIQPAKLEDSAVYLCASGLALNHNEQFFGPGTRLTVL.